These 26 T cell receptor beta chains share one sample of origin, sequenced in a study of beta chain features in type 1 diabetes. TCRB transcripts that were expressed got sequenced, as all of the isolated RNA had been reverse transcribed. The assay was immunoSEQ multiplex PCR, and TCRdb's table has in-frame clones only and misses some. The table includes about 360,000 clones, around 13% detected once. Sequenced input: naive CD4+ T cells from blood. These receptors were obtained from a man younger than 30 in good health.

The chain combines TRBV6-6 with TRBJ1-6; maybe TRBD1 (5 bases). Per germline, CDR1 MNHNY and CDR2 SVGAGI (reference sequence). The germline V and J ends were trimmed by 8 bases and 11 bases, with 16 bases remaining between them. The CDR3 extends over 13 amino acids. The CDR3 is CASALAAGAPLHF. The CDR3 nucleotides are TGTGCCAGCGCTCTGGCCGCGGGGGCACCCCTCCACTTT.

This clone was recorded a few times. Other DNA sequences within the sample encode an identical CDR3. J is TRBJ2-3 and V is TRBV7-2, with D hard to call. This CDR3 is 12 amino acids long. V lost 5 bases, J lost 2 bases, and 5 bases lay in between. The germline V gene has CDR1 SGHTA and CDR2 FQGNSA. CDR3 DNA sequence: TGTGCCAGCAGCCCTTCCACAGATACGCAGTATTTT. Translation: CASSPSTDTQYF. Full variable domain (outside the CDR3, taken from reference TRBV7-2 and TRBJ2-3): GAGVSQSPSNKVTEKGKDVELRCDPISGHTALYWYRQSLGQGLEFLIYFQGNSAPDKSGLPSDRFSAERTGGSVSTLTIQRTQQEDSAVYLCASSPSTDTQYFGPGTRLTVL.

The genes are TRBV9 and TRBJ1-4, with TRBD1 identical over 8 bases. This CDR3 region has 15 residues. V lost 2 bases and J lost 3; bases outside the gene matches: 3. Germline assignment: CDR1 SGDLS and CDR2 YYNGEE. CDR3 DNA sequence: TGTGCCAGCAGCGTCGGGACAGGCGCTAATGAAAAACTGTTTTTT. Translating gives CASSVGTGANEKLFF. The whole variable domain, filled in from reference TRBV9 and TRBJ1-4, reads DSGVTQTPKHLITATGQRVTLRCSPRSGDLSVYWYQQSLDQGLQFLIQYYNGEERAKGNILERFSAQQFPDLHSELNLSSLELGDSALYFCASSVGTGANEKLFFGSGTQLSVL.

V and J are TRBV6-4 and TRBJ2-1; 8 bases are shared with TRBD1. CDR1 is MRHNA, CDR2 SNTAGT, per germline. J gave up 7 bases and V 6 bases, and 8 bases lay outside the gene matches. CDR3 length: 14 amino acids. CDR3: CASSRGQGSNEQFF. CDR3 DNA sequence: TGTGCCAGCAGCCGAGGACAGGGAAGTAATGAGCAGTTCTTC.

This clone appeared a few times. The V and J genes are TRBV19 and TRBJ1-5; no clear D gene. V lost 3 bases, J lost 0 bases, and 12 bases lay in between. CDR1 LNHDA and CDR2 SQIVND come from the germline V gene (reference sequence). CDR3 size: 16 residues. In DNA form, the CDR3 reads TGTGCCAGTAGTATTCCGTCAGGTTATAGCAATCAGCCCCAGCATTTT. Residues: CASSIPSGYSNQPQHF.

A remark on this clone: This same CDR3 is encoded by further DNA sequences in the sample. V is TRBV27 and J is TRBJ2-7, with D uncertain. Looked up from germline, CDR1 is MNHEY and CDR2 is SMNVEV (reference sequence). Between the trimmed V and J ends, which lost 3 bases and 2 bases, there was a span of 11 bases. The CDR3 length is 14 residues. The CDR3 nucleotides are TGTGCCAGCAGTTTTTCGACGGGTCCCTACGAGCAGTACTTC. This gives the protein CASSFSTGPYEQYF.

J is TRBJ1-1 and V is TRBV29-1; perhaps TRBD1 as D (5 bases). CDR3 length: 13 residues. Trimming shortened V by 3 bases and J by 1 base, and 9 bases separated the two germline ends. Germline CDR1 is SQVTM and CDR2 is ANQGSEA. As DNA, the CDR3 is TGCAGCGTTGACCAGGGCCAGAACACTGAAGCTTTCTTT. Translated: CSVDQGQNTEAFF. Looking up the rest from reference TRBV29-1 and TRBJ1-1 gives the full variable domain: SAVISQKPSRDICQRGTSLTIQCQVDSQVTMMFWYRQQPGQSLTLIATANQGSEATYESGFVIDKFPISRPNLTFSTLTVSNMSPEDSSIYLCSVDQGQNTEAFFGQGTRLTVV.

The chain couples TRBV7-2 to TRBJ1-1, with TRBD1 as a possible D gene (6 bases). CDR3 length: 15 residues. The V gene's germline CDR1 is SGHTA and CDR2 FQGNSA. The ends were cut back, 3 bases at V and 3 bases at J, with 14 bases in the middle. The CDR3 DNA follows: TGTGCCAGCAGCTTGGGGGCCAATTGGGACACTGAAGCTTTCTTT. It translates to CASSLGANWDTEAFF.

The chain is built from TRBV9 and TRBJ2-5; 13 nucleotides match TRBD2. The CDR3 sequence is 16 residues long. Trimming removed 4 bases from V and 2 bases from J; junction bases left unmatched: 5. Germline CDR1 SGDLS, CDR2 YYNGEE. The CDR3 protein is CASSPTGLAGQETQYF. In DNA form, the CDR3 reads TGTGCCAGCAGCCCCACGGGACTAGCGGGGCAAGAGACCCAGTACTTC.

The chain carries TRBV10-3 and TRBJ2-5; D is unclear. The V end lost 3 bases, the J end lost 5 bases, and 7 bases lay between the germline ends. This CDR3 contains 12 residues. Germline CDR1 and CDR2: ENHRY and SYGVKD. The CDR3 sequence is CAISEPGETQYF. CDR3 nucleotides: TGTGCCATCAGTGAACCCGGGGAGACCCAGTACTTC.

The chain carries TRBV2 and TRBJ2-3, with unresolved D. Germline CDR1 is SNHLY and CDR2 is FYNNEI. Between the trimmed V and J ends, which lost 1 base and 0 bases, there was a span of 8 bases. The CDR3 sequence is 15 residues long. CDR3 protein: CASSEDGSSTDTQYF. The CDR3 region has the DNA TGTGCCAGCAGTGAAGACGGGTCTAGCACAGATACGCAGTATTTT.

This clone occurred a few times. The V gene is TRBV5-1, the J gene TRBJ2-1; D ambiguous. Trimming shortened V by 3 bases and J by 7 bases, and 11 bases separated the two germline ends. The germline V gene encodes CDR1 SGHRS and CDR2 YFSETQ. The CDR3 totals 13 residues. CDR3 nucleotides: TGCGCCAGCAGCTCGGAACAGCAAAATGAGCAGTTCTTC. As protein: CASSSEQQNEQFF.

J is TRBJ2-1 and V is TRBV9; D call uncertain. The CDR3 runs 13 residues. Germline V lookup: CDR1 SGDLS, CDR2 YYNGEE. The germline V and J ends were trimmed by 0 bases and 9 bases, with 10 bases remaining between them. CDR3: CASSVEALGEQFF. In nucleotides, the CDR3 is TGTGCCAGCAGCGTAGAGGCCCTAGGTGAGCAGTTCTTC.

This clone has a handful of counts. The CDR3 DNA is TGTGCCAGCAGTTTCTCCGGGACTATAGGCCGGGATACGCAGTATTTT. Residues: CASSFSGTIGRDTQYF. The chain has TRBV27 and TRBJ2-3, with 7 positions matching TRBD2. The germline gives CDR1 MNHEY, CDR2 SMNVEV (reference sequence). There are 16 residues in the CDR3. Trimming took 3 bases from V and 6 from J; bases not matched to a gene: 12.

This clone was detected only a few times. The chain joins TRBV7-9 to TRBJ2-7; no clear D. Germline assignment: CDR1 SEHNR and CDR2 FQNEAQ (reference sequence). This CDR3 has 13 amino acids. The V end lost 2 bases, the J end lost 3 bases, and 8 bases lay between the germline ends. The CDR3 protein is CASSLWSSYEQYF. CDR3 DNA sequence: TGTGCCAGCAGCTTATGGAGTAGCTACGAGCAGTACTTC.

In its sample, this clone was seen a few times. The chain joins TRBV9 to TRBJ2-3; TRBD2 matches at 10 bases. The germline gives CDR1 SGDLS, CDR2 YYNGEE. The CDR3 has 15 amino acids. After removal of 1 base from V and 5 bases from J, the junction contained 4 bases not matched to a gene. The CDR3 DNA reads TGTGCCAGCAGCGTATCAGCGGGGGGGCAAGATACGCAGTATTTT. Its protein is CASSVSAGGQDTQYF. Full variable domain (outside the CDR3, taken from reference TRBV9 and TRBJ2-3): DSGVTQTPKHLITATGQRVTLRCSPRSGDLSVYWYQQSLDQGLQFLIQYYNGEERAKGNILERFSAQQFPDLHSELNLSSLELGDSALYFCASSVSAGGQDTQYFGPGTRLTVL.

The gene calls are TRBV27 and TRBJ2-2; D ambiguous. Trimming removed 3 bases from V and 3 bases from J, with 2 bases in between. This CDR3 has 12 amino acids. The germline CDR1 and CDR2 sequences are MNHEY and SMNVEV (reference sequence). CDR3 amino acids: CASSFDTGELFF. The CDR3 DNA follows: TGTGCCAGCAGTTTCGACACCGGGGAGCTGTTTTTT.

The chain is built from TRBV25-1 and TRBJ1-1, with D tentatively TRBD1 (5 bases). Deletions cut 0 bases from V and 4 bases from J, with 9 bases between. From germline, CDR1 is MGHDK and CDR2 SYGVNS. The CDR3 runs 14 residues. The CDR3 reads CASSEYKGATEAFF. The CDR3 coding sequence is TGTGCCAGCAGTGAATATAAAGGGGCCACTGAAGCTTTCTTT.

This clone was detected a few times. The chain uses TRBV10-3 and TRBJ1-2; possible D gene TRBD1, 6 bases. CDR1 ENHRY and CDR2 SYGVKD come from the germline V gene. The V end lost 5 bases, the J end lost 4 bases, and 11 bases lay between the germline ends. This CDR3 contains 13 residues. The CDR3 DNA is TGTGCCATCAGTAGGGACAACTCCTATGGCTACACCTTC. It translates to CAISRDNSYGYTF.

This clone has only a few counts. This chain uses TRBV9 with TRBJ2-1; D unresolved. CDR3 length: 13 amino acids. Trimming took off 3 bases at V and 4 bases at J, with 8 bases between the two ends. Germline V gives CDR1 SGDLS, CDR2 YYNGEE. The chain's CDR3 is CASSARQYNEQFF. CDR3 sequence (DNA): TGTGCCAGCAGCGCCAGACAATACAATGAGCAGTTCTTC.

The chain employs TRBV6-5 and TRBJ2-3; D might be TRBD2 (5 bases). Germline loops: CDR1 MNHEY, CDR2 SVGAGI. CDR3 size: 15 residues. Trimming cost V 2 bases and J 4 bases, with 13 bases left between them. The CDR3 region is CASSYARETADTQYF. The CDR3 DNA reads TGTGCCAGCAGTTACGCCCGGGAAACTGCAGATACGCAGTATTTT.

This clone showed up just a few times. The rearrangement joins TRBV6-1 to TRBJ2-7; tentatively, D is TRBD1 (5 bases). Trimming pared 3 bases from V and 7 bases from J, leaving 13 bases between. CDR3 length: 13 residues. CDR1 and CDR2 (germline): MNHNS, SASEGT. CDR3 amino acids: CASSEAGMGEQYF. Here the CDR3 DNA reads TGTGCCAGCAGTGAGGCAGGGATGGGGGAGCAGTACTTC.

This clone turned up a few times. The chain combines TRBV18 with TRBJ2-7; D unclear. Germline V gene lookup returns CDR1 KGHSH and CDR2 LQKENI. The V and J ends lost 1 base and 2 bases respectively, with 6 bases between them. The CDR3 loop spans 13 amino acids. CDR3: CASSPRSTYEQYF. Here the CDR3 DNA reads TGTGCCAGCTCACCACGAAGCACCTACGAGCAGTACTTC.

This clone has more than one count but fewer than ten. V and J are TRBV5-4 and TRBJ1-4; D is perhaps TRBD1 (5 bases). CDR1 is SGHNT and CDR2 is YYREEE in the germline V gene (reference sequence). V lost 2 bases to trimming and J lost 5 bases, with 13 bases between them. This CDR3 has 15 residues. The CDR3 nucleotides read TGTGCCAGCAGCTTAGCAGGGCAACTAAATGAAAAACTGTTTTTT. This translates into CASSLAGQLNEKLFF.

The table lists this clone with a few counts. The chain uses TRBV7-3 and TRBJ2-7; D ambiguous. Trimming left V 5 bases short and J 7 bases short, with 18 bases between. Germline V CDR1 and CDR2: SGHTA, FQGTGA. The CDR3 totals 14 residues. The CDR3 region is CASSPNILPREQYF. The DNA for the CDR3 is TGTGCCAGCAGCCCAAATATTCTCCCCCGGGAGCAGTACTTC.

This clone occurred a few times. The CDR3 DNA reads TGTGCCAGCAGCTTAAGGACTAGCCGCCTATCAGAGGGTGAGCAGTTCTTC. This sequence encodes CASSLRTSRLSEGEQFF. The rearrangement links TRBV7-3 to TRBJ2-1; 8 bases align to TRBD2. Trimming removed 1 base from V and 9 bases from J; junction bases left unmatched: 14. Germline V gene data show CDR1 as SGHTA and CDR2 as FQGTGA. CDR3 length: 17 residues.